The source of this T cell receptor (beta chain) is a study of blood T cell repertoires in COVID-19. Overall study context: Both acute and convalescent COVID-19 samples were obtained from the United States, Italy and Spain. The cDNA or gDNA used as material had been derived from T cells, B-cell-depleted T cells, or PBMCs.

Looked up from germline, CDR1 is MNHEY and CDR2 is SMNVEV (reference sequence). V gave up 1 base and J gave up 0 bases, with 13 bases separating them. The CDR3 sequence is 18 residues long. Sequenced by immunoSEQ multiplex PCR; TCRdb stores in-frame clones only, minus some. The table lists 100,000 to 120,000 clones, over 75% of them singletons. Sequencing was done on a sample of peripheral blood. This clonotype was obtained from a man over 45 with acute or convalescent COVID-19. V is TRBV27 and J is TRBJ1-6; no reliable D call. CDR3 DNA sequence: TGTGCCAGCAGTTTATTTGGCAGCACTAGCTCCTATAATTCACCCCTCCACTTT. Translated, it gives CASSLFGSTSSYNSPLHF.